The present entry profiles one T cell receptor beta chain with its context. Its antigen has not been determined. Base qualities are not recorded, but no much larger clone differs from it by a single base. The cohort comprised hundreds of healthy bone marrow donors. At the time of sampling, all cohort members were nominally healthy, though unrecorded immune exposures were likely present. The donor tested CMV seronegative, placing the donor among the 352 seronegative members of the cohort. Every donor gave a peripheral blood sample, and the peripheral blood mononuclear cells from that sample were used for TCR beta sequencing. Genomic DNA extraction from the blood cell samples was performed with the Qiagen DNeasy Blood Extraction Kit. The data are from a study of cytomegalovirus exposure and HLA in healthy donors (dated by TCRdb to 2016 to 2017). With respect to the entire study: An earlier analysis of several hundred of the donors reported about 250 Gb of sequence data and 120 million or so unique TCR beta sequences from about 179 million T cells. An early release covering around 630 HLA-typed donors comprised about 300 gigabases of sequencing data and 85 million to 100 million unique TCR sequences. The genetic ancestry cluster associated with self-reported Caucasian donors included 70% to 85% of the approximately 410 genotyped donors. The study aimed to test whether cataloging public T cell receptors could reveal signatures of past pathogen exposure. The study profiled the T cell repertoires of about 640 subjects by immunosequencing and related them to cytomegalovirus serostatus. In addition to the first cohort of 666 subjects, a separate validation cohort of 130 or so different subjects was used. To predict cytomegalovirus infection status, the study brought together high-throughput TCR immunosequencing, statistical association of individual TCRs with disease status, and machine learning. A later analysis re-examined previously published TCR beta repertoires from several hundred donors and added high-resolution HLA genotyping to investigate patterns of TCR occurrence. The later analysis used no new phenotypic data to find candidate immune exposures, relying instead on TCR beta sequences and their occurrence across donors. An earlier analysis of 587 of the donors used high-throughput TCR beta sequencing to judge whether each TCR beta V gene segment behaved as functional or pseudogenic. Donor age, sex, ethnicity and CMV serostatus were collected together with the repertoire data. A later genetic analysis took genome-wide SNP genotypes for about three fifths of the 666 donors and used that subset as a discovery cohort. Every repertoire in the discovery cohort had been generated on one and the same sequencing platform. HLA typing included class I and class II loci at four-digit resolution. The number of typed donors differed by locus: about 629-630 for A, B, C, DRB1 and DQB1; some 500 for DQA1; approximately 610 for DPA1; and around 470 for DPB1. Because of strong linkage in the cohort, five DR-DQ haplotypes were treated as single units for association and clustering. Among roughly 400 genotyped donors of the cohort, an average of about 220,000 unique TCR beta nucleotide sequences was sequenced per donor, of which about 18% were non-productive. Summary of the overall study and its limitations: Three of the identified cytomegalovirus-associated TCR beta chains were confirmed in vitro to be specific for cytomegalovirus antigens. V-gene and J-gene trimming of TCR beta chains was associated with a missense DCLRE1C variant in a later genetic analysis, and the association was replicated in an independent cohort. At a false discovery rate of 0.05, a later analysis linked 16,951 TCR beta sequences to specific HLA alleles. Correlated functional status among segregating V segments might be attributable to linkage disequilibrium, but an unknown experimental factor could not be ruled out. For the cohort, immune exposure information was limited to CMV serostatus. A later analysis reported that several top co-occurrence clusters appeared linked to parvovirus B19, influenza, CMV and Epstein-Barr virus. It was suggested by the authors that the approach could potentially be generalized to other disease states and immunological phenotypes. Sequencing depth was assumed to be roughly uniform across donors in the presence/absence analyses, though that assumption may not hold. A further reported finding was that TCR beta sequences accurately predicted the HLA-A and HLA-B alleles for most subjects in the first cohort. Most CMV-associated TCR beta chains appeared to be HLA-restricted in a later analysis, and the HLA associations seemed to be driven largely by CMV exposure. The study gave a list of more than 150 TCR beta chains associated with cytomegalovirus. An earlier analysis of 450 to 750 of the donors showed that most TCR beta V segments appeared in productive rearrangements either about 87% or about 30% of the time, which broadly matched IMGT annotations. The cohort was sequenced for TCR beta chains only, and without alpha or paired-chain data the features that could be detected were limited. The 87-base-pair reads could not distinguish some IMGT-functional V segments, including TRBV6-2 and TRBV6-3, so those segments were excluded. The classifier was reported to diagnose cytomegalovirus status with high specificity and sensitivity in both the original and validation cohorts. Across donors, most TCR sequences were observed very rarely, whereas some public TCRs were present in many individuals. A group of highly shared sequence variants was considered likely to be a technical artifact of the sequencing pipeline. When HLA alleles, especially DR and DQ, strongly co-occurred, TCR associations were difficult to assign to individual alleles. Because counts were too low, 15 to 20 rarely observed V segments, including chromosome 9 orphons, were left out of the earlier analysis of approximately 580 of the donors. Because some donors lacked HLA typing at each locus, the association tests relied only on the typed subset. According to a later analysis, TCR association rates differed among HLA loci, with DRB1 alleles showing the most associated TCRs and HLA-C alleles showing the fewest. In a later genetic analysis, fewer N-insertions in productive TCRs were reported among donors in an Asian-associated ancestry cluster than the roughly 640-donor mean. In a later analysis, HLA-associated TCR beta chains were found to be more clonally expanded and to have lower generation probabilities than equally common non-associated chains.

The germline V end is reduced by 2 bases and the J end by 2 bases; junction bases left unmatched: 2. In the germline V gene, CDR1 corresponds to SGHRS and CDR2 to YFSETQ. Taken from cysteine to phenylalanine, the CDR3 has 14 residues. The kept DNA is CDR3 alone, 42 bases in frame from the first base. Library preparation used the immunoSEQ multiplex PCR assay. The multiplex PCR relied on a mix of 60 forward primers for TCR Vbeta segments and 13 reverse primers for TCR Jbeta segments. The CDR3 region of rearranged TCR beta genes was amplified from genomic DNA by a multiplex PCR assay. The amplified TCR beta libraries were sequenced on the Illumina HiSeq System as 87-base-pair reads. The paper's data handling went like this. In a later analysis, roughly 80 million unique TCR beta chains were counted across the 500 to 850 repertoires, and roughly 11 million of these chains were shared by at least two donors. Raw reads were error-corrected and collapsed into unique sequences with a nearest-neighbor algorithm that merged closely related sequences to remove PCR and sequencing errors. V, D and J gene segments were assigned by aligning CDR3 sequences to IMGT reference sequences. For a sequence to be retained, at least a six-nucleotide match to both a V gene segment and a J gene segment was required. Rearrangements were called productive when the CDR3 lacked stop codons and stayed in frame with V and J; all others were non-productive. Following IMGT convention, CDR3 was defined as the stretch from the second conserved V-encoded cysteine to the conserved J-encoded phenylalanine. The earlier analysis of 587 of the donors excluded sequences that lacked an unambiguous match to a single V gene segment. An earlier analysis of about 600 of the donors called V segments functional above 56.7% productive rearrangements and segregating when the between-donor standard deviation exceeded 5%. To diagnose cytomegalovirus status from the catalog of TCR beta chain sequences, a statistical classification framework was built. V and J gene assignment, in a later analysis, came from comparing TCR nucleotide sequences with IMGT/GENE-DB human TR gene sequences. Using the TCRdist pipeline, a later analysis assigned CDR3 sequences along with most-parsimonious VDJ recombination scenarios. In a later analysis, each TCR beta chain was defined by its CDR3 amino acid sequence together with its V-gene family, and reads without a unique V-gene family were excluded. In a later analysis, fewer than 650 highly shared, low-generation-probability nucleotide sequences were removed to address suspected cross-contamination and a sequencing artifact. For each public chain, a later analysis derived a clonal expansion index from normalized ranks of inferred template counts within each repertoire. Generation probabilities in a later analysis came from a VDJ recombination model fitted to out-of-frame rearrangements, and those results were checked against IGoR. In a later analysis, TCR-TCR, TCR-HLA and TCR-CMV co-occurrence was scored with hypergeometric tests, and a repertoire-size bias correction was applied to TCR pairs. A later analysis estimated false discovery rates by permuting HLA or CMV assignments 20 times. In a later analysis, co-occurring TCRs were grouped using DBSCAN, with TCRdist sequence similarity added in when clustering inside HLA-allele-positive subsets. Co-occurrence clustering excluded repertoires with fewer than 30,000 or more than 120,000 public chains, plus five with anomalous nucleotide sharing. This is the immuneACCESS table as TCRdb keeps it, with only in-frame sequences that have V and J called. A part of the clones is gone; compared with another copy, unresolved V genes explain less than half, and the rest is unexplained. V and J calls and clone size are as listed in that table; D and trimming were resolved from the DNA. This sample gives 100,000 to 150,000 clones in total; roughly three quarters of them show up just once. The top ten constitute 1.5% to 2% of the sample.

Sequencing was carried out using PBMCs. The chain is assembled from TRBV5-1 and TRBJ2-3; TRBD2 matches 7 bases in the middle. This TCR came from a young man in good health and CMV-seronegative. The encoded CDR3 is CASSFLAATDTQYF. The sequence in DNA is TGCGCCAGCAGCTTCCTAGCGGCCACAGATACGCAGTATTTT.